Presented here are 17 T cell receptor beta chains from one specimen sequenced in a study of blood T cell repertoires in COVID-19. The method was immunoSEQ multiplex PCR; TCRdb's version includes in-frame clones alone and lacks a portion of them. The table includes 180,000 or so clones, around 86% detected once. The sample consisted of peripheral blood. These receptors were collected from a man between 18 and 29 years old with acute or convalescent COVID-19.

V gene TRBV11-2 combines with J gene TRBJ2-3, with 15 bases lining up with TRBD2. J was trimmed by 5 bases and V by 5 bases; bases with no gene match: 8. This CDR3 comprises 17 residues. Germline V gene data show CDR1 as SGHAT and CDR2 as FQNNGV. The CDR3 sequence is CASSPGLAGGSGDTQYF. CDR3 bases: TGTGCCAGCAGCCCGGGACTAGCGGGGGGCAGTGGAGATACGCAGTATTTT.

The chain employs TRBV25-1 and TRBJ1-1; TRBD1 might be the D (6 bases). V was cut by 1 base and J by 1 base, with 16 bases left in between. Germline loops: CDR1 MGHDK, CDR2 SYGVNS. There are 17 residues in the CDR3. The CDR3 protein is CASSESRAGGANTEAFF. The CDR3 DNA reads TGTGCCAGCAGTGAATCGAGGGCTGGGGGCGCGAACACTGAAGCTTTCTTT.

CDR3 DNA: TGTGCCAGCAGCGACGGGGGCTCCTATAATTCACCCCTCCACTTT. This gives the protein CASSDGGSYNSPLHF. The V call is TRBV6-5, the J call TRBJ1-6, with a weak D call TRBD1 (5 bases). The germline V gene has CDR1 MNHEY and CDR2 SVGAGI. Trimming cost V 6 bases and J 0 bases, with 9 bases left between them. CDR3 length: 15 amino acids.

This sequence joins TRBV6-5 and TRBJ1-5; 10 positions agree with TRBD1. With V trimmed by 7 bases and J by 2 bases, 2 bases remained unmatched. The CDR3 is 14 residues long. Looked up from germline, CDR1 is MNHEY and CDR2 is SVGAGI. In DNA, the CDR3 is TGTGCCAGCAAAGGGACAGGGGGCAATCAGCCCCAGCATTTT. This encodes CASKGTGGNQPQHF.

V and J are TRBV3-1 (or the pseudogene TRBV3-2) and TRBJ1-1, with a weak D call TRBD1 (6 bases). The length of the CDR3 is 13 residues. CDR1 and CDR2 (germline): LGHDT, YNNKEL (reference sequence). The germline V and J ends were trimmed by 5 bases and 1 base, with 8 bases remaining between them. CDR3 DNA: TGTGCCAGCAGCGAGGGGGAGAACACTGAAGCTTTCTTT. This sequence encodes CASSEGENTEAFF.

V and J are TRBV19 and TRBJ2-1; TRBD2 might be the D (7 bases). The CDR3 runs 14 residues. V was trimmed by 8 bases and J by 7 bases, leaving 18 bases between them. Looked up from germline, CDR1 is LNHDA and CDR2 is SQIVND (reference sequence). CDR3 loop: CASSRGGAWNEQFF. The CDR3 bases are TGTGCCAGTTCTAGGGGGGGCGCGTGGAATGAGCAGTTCTTC.

The rearrangement links TRBV25-1 to TRBJ2-1, with a possible D match to TRBD1 (5 bases). This CDR3 comprises 12 residues. Deletions cut 4 bases from V and 10 bases from J, with 11 bases between. Per germline, CDR1 MGHDK and CDR2 SYGVNS. CDR3 protein: CASSGYRREQFF. The CDR3 bases are TGTGCCAGCAGTGGCTACAGGAGAGAGCAGTTCTTC.

The V call is TRBV7-3, the J call TRBJ1-1; D unresolved. The V end lost 4 bases, the J end lost 14 bases, and 20 bases lay between the germline ends. CDR3 length equals 13 residues. Per the germline V gene, CDR1 is SGHTA and CDR2 is FQGTGA. CDR3 sequence (DNA): TGTGCCAGCAGCTCCGGTCGGGGTCAGCATTCCTTCTTT. Amino acids: CASSSGRGQHSFF.

The chain combines TRBV5-8 with TRBJ1-2; 12 bases are shared with TRBD1. Unmatched junction bases numbered 18, after V lost 4 bases and J lost 8 bases. The CDR3 extends over 18 amino acids. CDR1 is SGHTS and CDR2 is YDEGEE in the germline V gene. The CDR3 region is CASSQRLSGQGALRGYTF. In nucleotides, the CDR3 is TGTGCCAGCAGCCAAAGGCTCTCGGGACAGGGGGCTTTGCGGGGCTACACCTTC.

This chain links TRBV2 with TRBJ1-2; D uncertain. The CDR3 loop spans 14 amino acids. The germline CDR1 and CDR2 sequences are SNHLY and FYNNEI. V lost 7 bases, J lost 2 bases, and 14 bases lay in between. Here the CDR3 DNA reads TGTGCCAGCATTTGGAATGAGGGAAACTATGGCTACACCTTC. Translated: CASIWNEGNYGYTF.

This chain joins TRBV19 and TRBJ2-7; 9 nucleotides line up with TRBD1. Germline V gene lookup returns CDR1 LNHDA and CDR2 SQIVND (reference sequence). The CDR3 spans 15 residues. The DNA of the CDR3 is TGTGCCAGTAGTTCCTCCGGGACAGGGATTCCCACTAGGAACGTC. Protein sequence: CASSSSGTGIPTRNV.

This clone was seen a few times. The J gene is TRBJ1-6, the V gene TRBV11-2, with D unresolved. Trimming left V 2 bases short and J 4 bases short, with 21 bases between. The CDR3 spans 19 residues. Germline assignment: CDR1 SGHAT and CDR2 FQNNGV. CDR3 DNA: TGTGCCAGCAGCTTAATTTCCTATAAGAGCGCTGAATATAATTCACCCCTCCACTTT. Encoded protein: CASSLISYKSAEYNSPLHF.

The gene calls are TRBV28 and TRBJ1-2; D may be TRBD1 (5 bases). The CDR3 sequence is 13 residues long. The germline V gene encodes CDR1 MDHEN and CDR2 SYDVKM. V lost 4 bases to trimming and J lost 8 bases, with 14 bases between them. CDR3 in amino acids: CASSSGTAGGYTF. The CDR3 region has the DNA TGTGCCAGCAGTTCCGGGACGGCGGGGGGCTACACCTTC.

The chain combines TRBV10-1 with TRBJ1-1; D is uncertain. CDR3 length: 14 amino acids. The V and J ends lost 3 bases and 1 base respectively, with 9 bases between them. CDR1 WNHNN and CDR2 SYGVQD come from the germline V gene (reference sequence). The CDR3 loop is CASSEGGRNTEAFF. CDR3 in DNA: TGCGCCAGCAGTGAAGGAGGGAGGAACACTGAAGCTTTCTTT.

The chain employs TRBV7-2 and TRBJ1-3; 9 bases line up with TRBD1. V lost 5 bases and J lost 4; bases outside the gene matches: 3. The germline V gene has CDR1 SGHTA and CDR2 FQGNSA. This CDR3 has 14 amino acids. CDR3 sequence: CASSGTGIGNTIYF. In DNA, the CDR3 is TGTGCCAGCAGCGGGACAGGGATCGGAAACACCATATATTTT.

The rearrangement joins TRBV19 to TRBJ2-1, with 12 bases identical to TRBD2. Germline-derived CDR1 and CDR2 are LNHDA and SQIVND (reference sequence). CDR3 length: 17 amino acids. V dropped 10 bases and J dropped 3; count of bases not matched to a gene: 13. The CDR3 is CATIGLAGQLGYNEQFF. The CDR3, as DNA: TGTGCCACCATCGGACTAGCGGGACAACTGGGCTACAATGAGCAGTTCTTC.

The rearrangement uses TRBV29-1 and TRBJ1-3; D might be TRBD1 (5 bases). CDR3 length: 13 amino acids. The V end lost 5 bases, the J end lost 0 bases, and 8 bases lay between the germline ends. Germline-derived CDR1 and CDR2 are SQVTM and ANQGSEA. The CDR3 sequence is CSVPDNSGNTIYF. In nucleotides, the CDR3 is TGCAGCGTTCCGGACAACTCTGGAAACACCATATATTTT.